This entry features one T cell receptor beta chain sequence. Its antigen is unknown. Trimming took 5 bases from V and 0 from J, leaving 14 bases between them. The CDR3 length is 16 residues. Germline V gene lookup returns CDR1 MNHEY and CDR2 SMNVEV (reference sequence). This entry comes from a study of OX40 agonist ivuxolimab in advanced cancers. Repertoires were generated with immunoSEQ multiplex PCR, while TCRdb's copy carries only in-frame clones and drops some. Counted here are 17,000 or so clones, 86% occurring once; the ten biggest clones make up 13%. Study results and caveats: Dosing at 0.1 to 3.0 mg/kg was accompanied by clonal expansion of CD4+ and CD8+ blood T cells by week 6. Low normalized T-cell clonal expansion was also seen in some nonresponders. The study did not work out the antigen specificity of the expanded peripheral T cells.

The sequence was collected from an adult with an advanced solid tumor such as melanoma, head and neck, liver or kidney cancer. The sample consisted of CD4+ or CD8+ T cells sorted from blood, taken in a trial of the OX40 agonist ivuxolimab. This rearrangement joins TRBV27 to TRBJ2-4, with D perhaps TRBD1 (7 bases). In DNA form, the CDR3 reads TGTGCCAGCAGTAAAGGAGGGGGCCTAGCCAAAAACATTCAGTACTTC. This translates into CASSKGGGLAKNIQYF.